These 11 T cell receptor beta chains were sequenced from one sample in a study of T cell changes during pregnancy in multiple sclerosis. Sequencing was performed with immunoSEQ multiplex PCR; in TCRdb, only in-frame clones are kept and a portion is missing. The data contain tens of thousands of clones, around 92% of them singletons. Sequencing used peripheral blood, obtained after pregnancy. The receptors derive from a female donor in good health, enrolled as a control in a pregnancy study.

The chain recombines TRBV11-1 with TRBJ1-6; D ambiguous. The CDR3 is 17 residues long. V was trimmed by 5 bases and J by 0 bases, leaving 14 bases between them. In germline, CDR1 is SGHAT, CDR2 FQDESV (reference sequence). This chain's CDR3 is CASSPIGGSSYNSPLHF. In nucleotides, the CDR3 is TGTGCCAGCAGCCCCATCGGAGGGAGCTCCTATAATTCACCCCTCCACTTT.

This clone appeared a single time. The V call is TRBV4-3, the J call TRBJ1-2; TRBD1 agrees at 8 bases. Germline CDR1 reads LGHNA; CDR2 reads YSLEER. V lost 3 bases and J lost 6; bases outside the gene matches: 9. The CDR3 has 15 amino acids. In nucleotides, the CDR3 is TGCGCCAGCAGCCATCAATTGGACAGGGTCCATGGCTACACCTTC. Amino acid sequence: CASSHQLDRVHGYTF.

V usage is TRBV27 and J usage is TRBJ2-7; 8 bases match TRBD1. After removal of 4 bases from V and 5 bases from J, the junction contained 13 bases not matched to a gene. From germline, CDR1 is MNHEY and CDR2 SMNVEV (reference sequence). This CDR3 is 16 amino acids long. CDR3 DNA sequence: TGTGCCAGCAGTTCCCTTCTCAGGACAGGGAACGACGAGCAGTACTTC. This translates into CASSSLLRTGNDEQYF.

The rearrangement joins TRBV5-6 to TRBJ2-3; D is unresolved. Trimming removed 2 bases at V and 2 bases at J, with 21 bases between. The length of the CDR3 is 18 residues. CDR1 is SGHDT, CDR2 YYEEEE, per germline. In DNA, the CDR3 is TGTGCCAGCAGCTTAACCTCCTTTTTTGCAGGTTCCACAGATACGCAGTATTTT. It codes for CASSLTSFFAGSTDTQYF. The full variable domain, completed using reference TRBV5-6 and TRBJ2-3, is DAGVTQSPTHLIKTRGQQVTLRCSPKSGHDTVSWYQQALGQGPQFIFQYYEEEERQRGNFPDRFSGHQFPNYSSELNVNALLLGDSALYLCASSLTSFFAGSTDTQYFGPGTRLTVL.

The J gene is TRBJ2-7, the V gene TRBV27, with 7 nucleotides matching TRBD2. V shed 0 bases, J shed 2 bases, and the junction held 7 bases outside the gene matches. Germline V gene lookup returns CDR1 MNHEY and CDR2 SMNVEV (reference sequence). The CDR3 length is 16 residues. The CDR3 region is CASSLSSGTIAYEQYF. The CDR3 DNA follows: TGTGCCAGCAGTTTATCCTCCGGGACTATTGCCTACGAGCAGTACTTC.

The V call is TRBV2, the J call TRBJ2-3; 9 bases align to TRBD2. The trim removed 6 bases at V and 4 bases at J, leaving 5 bases unmatched. The CDR3 runs to 14 residues. Germline CDR1 reads SNHLY; CDR2 reads FYNNEI. In nucleotides, the CDR3 is TGTGCCAGCAGGGGACTAGCTGGACCAGATACGCAGTATTTT. Translating gives CASRGLAGPDTQYF.

The rearrangement joins TRBV7-8 to TRBJ2-7; D is possibly TRBD2 (5 bases). V lost 3 bases and J lost 5, with 14 bases in between. The CDR3 covers 14 residues. CDR1 and CDR2 (germline): SGHVS, FQNEAQ. The CDR3 DNA follows: TGTGCCAGCAGCTTGAGCGTTCGGCGGGACGAGCAGTACTTC. Its translation: CASSLSVRRDEQYF.

J is TRBJ1-4 and V is TRBV10-3; D possibly corresponds to TRBD1 (6 bases). Germline V gene sequence: CDR1 ENHRY, CDR2 SYGVKD. The length of the CDR3 is 14 residues. V gave up 4 bases and J gave up 5 bases, with 11 bases separating them. The CDR3 DNA reads as TGTGCCATCAGTGGGCGGCAGGGGAATGAAAAACTGTTTTTT. It specifies CAISGRQGNEKLFF.

This clone was detected only once. The chain links TRBV30 to TRBJ1-1, with TRBD1 matching over 9 bases. J gave up 4 bases and V 0 bases, and 0 bases lay outside the gene matches. The CDR3 has 13 residues. Germline CDR1 and CDR2: GTSNPN and SVGIG (reference sequence). The CDR3 DNA reads TGTGCCTGGAGTGTACAGGGGGCCACTGAAGCTTTCTTT. Amino acids: CAWSVQGATEAFF.

The chain joins TRBV6-1 to TRBJ2-7; 7 positions match TRBD1. Per germline, CDR1 MNHNS and CDR2 SASEGT. The CDR3 spans 13 residues. The junction had 8 bases not matched to a gene; V was cut back by 6 bases and J by 6 bases. Here the CDR3 reads CASSAKGASEQYF. CDR3 nucleotides: TGTGCCAGCAGCGCGAAGGGGGCTAGCGAGCAGTACTTC.

This chain links TRBV11-2 with TRBJ2-7; maybe TRBD2 (6 bases). The CDR3 loop spans 16 amino acids. CDR1 and CDR2 (germline): SGHAT, FQNNGV. V lost 1 base and J lost 2, with 15 bases in between. The DNA of the CDR3 is TGTGCCAGCAGCTTAGTAACCTCTACTAGCACCTACGAGCAGTACTTC. Amino acids: CASSLVTSTSTYEQYF.